The 30 T cell receptor beta chains presented below share a single source sample, sequenced in a study of blood T cells in healthy people across ages. Using a J-beta primer mix together with a sample-barcoded 5' primer, a second PCR was run for 7 to 11 cycles. Each CDR3 protein is one row after TCRdb ran MiXCR on the 5' RACE reads. In the table there are some 1,500,000 distinct CDR3 sequences, roughly 43% of which are singletons. Sequences were obtained from blood. The receptors here all came from a woman aged 18-35 years in good health.

The chain has TRBV12-3 or TRBV12-4 and TRBJ1-6; weak D call: TRBD1 (6 bases). V lost 3 bases and J lost 0, with 15 bases in between. The CDR3 is made up of 18 amino acids. CDR3 sequence: CASSFGGWGRSYNSPLHF. The CDR3 DNA reads TGTGCCAGCAGTTTCGGTGGCTGGGGGCGCTCCTATAATTCACCCCTCCACTTT.

The CDR3 DNA reads as TGTGCCAGCAGCTTAACGCGGGACGGGGGAACGGATGAGCAGTTCTTC. It is translated as CASSLTRDGGTDEQFF. This chain joins TRBV12-3 or TRBV12-4 and TRBJ2-1, with D perhaps matching TRBD2 (6 bases). This CDR3 is built from 16 residues. The V end was cut by 6 bases, the J end by 8 bases, with 23 bases between.

Here the CDR3 reads CASSVGQGIWSNQPQHF. The CDR3 coding sequence is TGTGCCAGCAGCGTCGGACAGGGGATTTGGAGCAATCAGCCCCAGCATTTT. The rearrangement uses TRBV9 and TRBJ1-5; 9 bases are a match to TRBD1. V trimming: 2 bases; J trimming: 1 base; junction bases outside the gene matches: 7. In germline, CDR1 is SGDLS, CDR2 YYNGEE. CDR3 length equals 17 residues.

V and J are TRBV7-2 and TRBJ2-1; 13 bases match TRBD2. There are 16 residues in the CDR3. Germline V gene sequence: CDR1 SGHTA, CDR2 FQGNSA. Trimming cost V 5 bases and J 7 bases; bases outside gene matches: 8. The CDR3 nucleotides are TGTGCCAGCAGCCCATTAGGGACTAGCGGGATTAATGAGCAGTTCTTC. Its protein is CASSPLGTSGINEQFF.

The J gene is TRBJ2-2, the V gene TRBV27; D possibly uses TRBD1 or TRBD2 (6 bases each). The CDR3 runs 15 residues. Trimming cost V 0 bases and J 6 bases, with 11 bases left between them. Germline V lookup: CDR1 MNHEY, CDR2 SMNVEV (reference sequence). The CDR3 DNA sequence: TGTGCCAGCAGTTTATCGAGAAGGGGGGCCGGGGAGCTGTTTTTT. This translates into CASSLSRRGAGELFF.

This clonotype was seen more than once but under ten times. This chain connects TRBV13 to TRBJ1-4; no clear D gene. Deletions cut 3 bases from V and 0 bases from J, with 14 bases between. This CDR3 has 17 residues. Looked up from germline, CDR1 is PRHDT and CDR2 is FYEKMQ (reference sequence). Here the CDR3 reads CASSFNSRWATNEKLFF. DNA for the CDR3: TGTGCCAGCAGCTTCAACAGTCGTTGGGCAACTAATGAAAAACTGTTTTTT.

The chain carries TRBV12-3 or TRBV12-4 and TRBJ2-2, with D maybe TRBD2 (5 bases). This CDR3 is 15 amino acids long. With 5 bases removed from V and 2 bases from J, the gap between germline ends came to 12 bases. Here the CDR3 DNA reads TGTGCCAGCAGTCGTTGGGGAGCCAACACCGGGGAGCTGTTTTTT. Its protein is CASSRWGANTGELFF.

The V gene is TRBV9, the J gene TRBJ2-1; D unresolved. The CDR3 spans 17 residues. CDR1 SGDLS and CDR2 YYNGEE come from the germline V gene. Trimming stripped 0 bases from V and 0 bases from J, with 13 bases between. CDR3 sequence (DNA): TGTGCCAGCAGCGTAGCTGGAACCATAAGCTCCTACAATGAGCAGTTCTTC. It yields the protein CASSVAGTISSYNEQFF.

The rearrangement joins TRBV5-1 to TRBJ2-3; 10 bases are a match to TRBD2. The V gene's germline CDR1 is SGHRS and CDR2 YFSETQ. V gave up 2 bases and J gave up 2 bases; unmatched junction bases: 5. CDR3 length: 16 residues. The CDR3 spells CASSFWTSGDTDTQYF. In DNA form, the CDR3 reads TGCGCCAGCAGCTTCTGGACTAGCGGAGACACAGATACGCAGTATTTT.

This clonotype appeared a few times. The DNA of the CDR3 is TGTGCCAGCAGCTTAATGCGCACTGAAGCTTTCTTT. It translates to CASSLMRTEAFF. The chain is built from TRBV7-9 and TRBJ1-1; D gene ambiguous. V shed 2 bases and J shed 4 bases, with 5 bases lying between them. This CDR3 is built from 12 residues. Germline V lookup: CDR1 SEHNR, CDR2 FQNEAQ (reference sequence).

This clonotype was picked up a small number of times. This chain uses TRBV28 with TRBJ2-3; tentatively, D is TRBD2 (6 bases). V was shortened by 5 bases and J by 0 bases, with 18 bases between the two germline ends. Germline lookup yields CDR1 MDHEN and CDR2 SYDVKM. The CDR3 is made up of 17 amino acids. The CDR3 region has the DNA TGTGCCAGCAGTCTTAGCGGAGCCGCCCCTAGCACAGATACGCAGTATTTT. Protein sequence: CASSLSGAAPSTDTQYF.

The chain recombines TRBV20-1 with TRBJ2-5; 12 bases match TRBD2. Germline lookup yields CDR1 DFQATT and CDR2 SNEGSKA (reference sequence). The CDR3 covers 17 residues. V lost 0 bases, J lost 2 bases, and 7 bases stayed unmatched. CDR3 nucleotide sequence: TGCAGTGCTAGAGATACCCTAGCGGGAGGGGTGCAAGAGACCCAGTACTTC. Protein sequence: CSARDTLAGGVQETQYF.

The V gene is TRBV20-1, the J gene TRBJ1-2; TRBD1 matches at 7 bases. The J segment lost 4 bases and the V segment lost 3 bases, leaving 8 bases of the junction unmatched. The germline V gene encodes CDR1 DFQATT and CDR2 SNEGSKA (reference sequence). The CDR3 totals 14 residues. Here the CDR3 reads CSARLTGVIYGYTF. The DNA for the CDR3 is TGCAGTGCTAGGTTAACAGGGGTAATCTATGGCTACACCTTC.

The chain has TRBV6-6 and TRBJ2-7; no clear D. Trimming left V 3 bases short and J 0 bases short, with 15 bases between. This CDR3 has 16 amino acids. CDR1 and CDR2 from the germline V gene are MNHNY and SVGAGI (reference sequence). This CDR3 reads CASSYSLEVPSYEQYF. The CDR3 region has the DNA TGTGCCAGCAGTTATTCGCTAGAGGTGCCCTCCTACGAGCAGTACTTC.

The chain recombines TRBV7-8 with TRBJ2-7, with D unresolved. The J call could be wrong; TRBJ2-5 is a better fit for the DNA end. The CDR3 spans 14 residues. The germline V gene has CDR1 SGHVS and CDR2 FQNEAQ. As DNA, the CDR3 is TGTGCCAGCAGCAAGAGGAGCGAGAAAGAGACCCAGTACTTC. Translated: CASSKRSEKETQYF.

In this sample, this clonotype turned up a few times. This rearrangement joins TRBV12-3 or TRBV12-4 to TRBJ1-1, with D tentatively TRBD1 (6 bases). CDR3 length: 15 residues. Trimming left V 3 bases short and J 4 bases short, with 15 bases between. DNA for the CDR3: TGTGCCAGCAGTTTGTGGGGGGGCATGAGCACTGAAGCTTTCTTT. It is translated as CASSLWGGMSTEAFF.

The chain employs TRBV11-2 and TRBJ2-4; D possibly corresponds to TRBD2 (6 bases). The CDR3 length is 14 residues. The germline V and J ends were trimmed by 3 bases and 13 bases, with 19 bases remaining between them. Germline CDR1 SGHAT, CDR2 FQNNGV. This CDR3 reads CASSFGGTQFGQYF. The CDR3 nucleotides read TGTGCCAGCAGCTTTGGAGGGACCCAATTCGGGCAGTACTTC.

This clonotype has just a few counts. V usage is TRBV20-1 and J usage is TRBJ2-3; D gene ambiguous. The CDR3 is 14 residues long. The germline gives CDR1 DFQATT, CDR2 SNEGSKA (reference sequence). The ends were cut back, 3 bases at V and 3 bases at J, with 13 bases in the middle. CDR3 coding DNA: TGCAGTGCTAGCCTAGTCCCTTCGACAGATACGCAGTATTTT. As protein: CSASLVPSTDTQYF.

A note on this clonotype: Germline is not matched at one junction end, which may reflect a read error. V gene TRBV12-3 or TRBV12-4 combines with J gene TRBJ2-7, with 7 bases fitting TRBD2. The CDR3 is 15 residues long. For the CDR3, the DNA is TGTGCAAGCAGTTCCCGGTCGAGCGGGGCCAATGAGCAGTACTTC. Protein product: CASSSRSSGANEQYF.

The V and J genes are TRBV10-3 and TRBJ2-3, with 8 bases lining up with TRBD2. Unmatched junction bases numbered 4, after V lost 6 bases and J lost 5 bases. The germline V gene has CDR1 ENHRY and CDR2 SYGVKD. There are 13 residues in the CDR3. CDR3 bases: TGTGCCATCAGAGCGGGGGTTGGAGATACGCAGTATTTT. Encoded protein: CAIRAGVGDTQYF.

The genes are TRBV5-1 and TRBJ2-1; TRBD2 matches at 11 bases. This CDR3 contains 16 residues. CDR1 and CDR2 from the germline V gene are SGHRS and YFSETQ. V lost 4 bases, J lost 4 bases, and 7 bases stayed unmatched. The CDR3 loop is CASSKPGTSGYNEQFF. In DNA form, the CDR3 reads TGCGCCAGCAGCAAGCCGGGGACTAGCGGATACAATGAGCAGTTCTTC.

The rearrangement uses TRBV15 and TRBJ1-1; D is unclear. With 5 bases removed from V and 1 base from J, the gap between germline ends came to 17 bases. From germline, CDR1 is LNHNV and CDR2 YYDKDF (reference sequence). The CDR3 loop spans 16 amino acids. The chain's CDR3 is CATSRYTEGPNTEAFF. CDR3 nucleotides: TGTGCCACCAGCCGATATACAGAGGGCCCGAACACTGAAGCTTTCTTT.

The chain combines TRBV6-5 with TRBJ1-5; the D is unclear. The CDR3 length is 15 residues. Trimming took off 6 bases at V and 0 bases at J, with 12 bases between the two ends. From germline, CDR1 is MNHEY and CDR2 SVGAGI. CDR3 nucleotides: TGTGCCAGCAGCCGTCAATACCATAGCAATCAGCCCCAGCATTTT. Translating it yields CASSRQYHSNQPQHF.

V gene TRBV7-9 combines with J gene TRBJ2-5, with D perhaps being TRBD1 or TRBD2 (5 bases each). The CDR3 has 13 residues. V was pared by 1 base and J by 11 bases, with 14 bases between. The V gene's germline CDR1 is SEHNR and CDR2 FQNEAQ (reference sequence). The CDR3, as DNA: TGTGCCAGCAGCTTAGACCTGAGGGGTGAGCAGTACTTC. Translation gives CASSLDLRGEQYF.

The V call is TRBV9, the J call TRBJ1-1; 8 bases fit TRBD1. There are 13 residues in the CDR3. J gave up 5 bases and V 4 bases, and 4 bases lay outside the gene matches. From germline, CDR1 is SGDLS and CDR2 YYNGEE. Written as DNA, the CDR3 is TGTGCCAGCAGCAATGACAGGGGTACTGAAGCTTTCTTT. Residues: CASSNDRGTEAFF. The full variable domain, completed using reference TRBV9 and TRBJ1-1, is DSGVTQTPKHLITATGQRVTLRCSPRSGDLSVYWYQQSLDQGLQFLIQYYNGEERAKGNILERFSAQQFPDLHSELNLSSLELGDSALYFCASSNDRGTEAFFGQGTRLTVV.

This clonotype turned up a few times. The rearrangement links TRBV6-2 or TRBV6-3 to TRBJ2-2; perhaps TRBD2 as D (6 bases). V was cut by 2 bases and J by 4 bases, with 17 bases left in between. The V gene's germline CDR1 is MNHEY and CDR2 SVGEGT. The CDR3 has 17 residues. The CDR3 sequence is CASSYRARGTGTGELFF. The CDR3 DNA is TGTGCCAGCAGTTACAGGGCCCGCGGGACGGGCACCGGGGAGCTGTTTTTT.

To note about this clonotype: A read error is possible here, since a much larger clone lies one base away. The CDR3 reads CASSFSGSSNYGYTF. The CDR3 nucleotides read TGCGCCAGCAGCTTTTCGGGGTCTTCAAACTATGGCTACACCTTC. The chain uses TRBV5-1 and TRBJ1-2; D not resolved. This CDR3 has 15 amino acids. Germline values: CDR1 SGHRS, CDR2 YFSETQ. Trimming left V 2 bases short and J 2 bases short, with 13 bases between.

This clonotype was detected a few times. The chain uses TRBV20-1 and TRBJ2-7; weak D call: TRBD1 (6 bases). The CDR3 extends over 13 amino acids. V was trimmed by 0 bases and J by 7 bases, leaving 13 bases between them. Germline V gene data show CDR1 as DFQATT and CDR2 as SNEGSKA (reference sequence). Written as DNA, the CDR3 is TGCAGTGCTAGAGAGGGCGGCAGGGGTGAGCAGTACTTC. The encoded protein is CSAREGGRGEQYF.

This clonotype was detected a few times. The chain joins TRBV28 to TRBJ2-1; D unresolved. V lost 4 bases and J lost 5, with 12 bases in between. This CDR3 is built from 14 residues. CDR1 is MDHEN and CDR2 is SYDVKM in the germline V gene. The CDR3 region is CASSSPTYDNEQFF. As DNA, the CDR3 is TGTGCCAGCAGTTCGCCGACGTACGACAATGAGCAGTTCTTC.

The chain recombines TRBV5-1 with TRBJ2-5; unclear D gene. V gave up 4 bases and J gave up 5 bases, with 12 bases separating them. This CDR3 region has 13 residues. Germline values: CDR1 SGHRS, CDR2 YFSETQ. The CDR3 bases are TGCGCCAGCAGCGACTTACGTGGTGAGACCCAGTACTTC. Amino acids: CASSDLRGETQYF.